This record looks at one T cell receptor (beta chain) sequence and its context. Original analysis: The authors estimated nucleated cell counts from reference gene primer amplification. The method was immunoSEQ multiplex PCR; TCRdb's version includes in-frame clones alone and lacks a portion of them. That table is the source of V, J and clone size, and D and trimming were worked out from the DNA. The sample records over 85,000 clones, 70% to 80% being singletons. The germline CDR1 and CDR2 sequences are SGHNT and YENEEA. The ends lost 8 bases at V and 6 bases at J; junction bases unmatched: 5. CDR3 length equals 12 residues. The sample belongs to a study of blood T cell repertoires in COVID-19. Study in general: Donors in the United States, Italy and Spain gave samples during acute or convalescent COVID-19. T cells, B-cell-depleted T cells, or PBMCs provided the cDNA or gDNA that served as material.

Material: peripheral blood. V gene TRBV11-3 combines with J gene TRBJ2-3; 7 nucleotides align to TRBD2. The sequence was collected from a woman in her sixties with acute or convalescent COVID-19. This chain's CDR3 is CASARGSDTQYF. The CDR3 DNA reads TGTGCCAGCGCGCGGGGGTCCGATACGCAGTATTTT.